This TCR beta chain was identified in a study of cytotoxic CD8 clonotypes in ibrutinib-treated CLL. Libraries were prepared by immunoSEQ multiplex PCR; TCRdb keeps only in-frame clonotypes and omits some of them. In the table there are fewer than 35,000 clones, around 52% of which are singletons. This TCR came from a human donor with chronic lymphocytic leukemia. The sequencing here drew on PBMCs, taken before ibrutinib treatment.

The CDR3 here is CASSQDNYGYTF. The DNA for the CDR3 is TGCGCCAGCAGCCAAGACAACTATGGCTACACCTTC. V is TRBV4-1 and J is TRBJ1-2; D not certain. The ends were cut back, 0 bases at V and 2 bases at J, with 1 base in the middle. Per the germline V gene, CDR1 is MGHRA and CDR2 is YSYEKL. The CDR3 extends over 12 amino acids.